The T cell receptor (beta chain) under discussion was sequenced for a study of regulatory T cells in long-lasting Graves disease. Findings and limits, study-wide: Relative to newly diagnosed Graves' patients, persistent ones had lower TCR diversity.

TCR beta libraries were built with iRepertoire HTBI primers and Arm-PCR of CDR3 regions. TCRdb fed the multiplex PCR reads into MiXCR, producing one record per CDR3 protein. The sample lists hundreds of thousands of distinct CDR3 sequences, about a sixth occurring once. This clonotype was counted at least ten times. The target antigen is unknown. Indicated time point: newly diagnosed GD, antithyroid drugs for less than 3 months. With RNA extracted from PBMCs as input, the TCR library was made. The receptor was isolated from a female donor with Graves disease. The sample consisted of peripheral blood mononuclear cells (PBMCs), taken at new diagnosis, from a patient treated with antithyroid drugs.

CDR3 in DNA: TGTGCCAGCAGTTCGACGGGACAGGGGGCTTCATTCTACGAGCAGTACTTC. Translation gives CASSSTGQGASFYEQYF. J is TRBJ2-7 and V is TRBV28, with 12 bases identical to TRBD1. The CDR3 covers 17 residues. Germline V gene lookup returns CDR1 MDHEN and CDR2 SYDVKM. V lost 4 bases to trimming and J lost 3 bases; unmatched junction nucleotides: 10. The full variable domain, in which reference TRBV28 and TRBJ2-7 provide the parts outside the CDR3, is DVKVTQSSRYLVKRTGEKVFLECVQDMDHENMFWYRQDPGLGLRLIYFSYDVKMKEKGDIPEGYSVSREKKERFSLILESASTNQTSMYLCASSSTGQGASFYEQYFGPGTRLTVT.